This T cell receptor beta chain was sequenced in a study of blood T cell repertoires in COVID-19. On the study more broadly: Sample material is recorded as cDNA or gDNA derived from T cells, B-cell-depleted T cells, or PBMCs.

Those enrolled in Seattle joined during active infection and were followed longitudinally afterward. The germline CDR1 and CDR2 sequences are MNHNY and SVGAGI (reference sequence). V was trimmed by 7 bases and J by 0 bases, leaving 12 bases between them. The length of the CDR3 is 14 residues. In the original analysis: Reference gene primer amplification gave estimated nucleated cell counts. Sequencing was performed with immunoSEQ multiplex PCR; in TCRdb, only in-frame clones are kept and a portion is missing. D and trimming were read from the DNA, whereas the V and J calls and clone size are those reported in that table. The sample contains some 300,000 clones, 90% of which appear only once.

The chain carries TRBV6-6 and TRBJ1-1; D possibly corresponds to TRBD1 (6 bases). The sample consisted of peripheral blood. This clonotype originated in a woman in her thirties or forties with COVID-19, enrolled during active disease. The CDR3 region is CASIEGHLNTEAFF. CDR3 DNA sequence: TGTGCCAGCATCGAGGGACACCTGAACACTGAAGCTTTCTTT.